This T cell receptor beta chain was documented in a study of CD8 T cells in Susac syndrome. Overall study context: Of the sequenced Susac syndrome patients, five or six had active disease and about 8 were in remission. Blood was drawn from Susac syndrome patients while they were therapy-naive, on corticosteroids, or on intravenous immunoglobulin alone.

The germline CDR1 and CDR2 sequences are SNHLY and FYNNEI. Trimming took 4 bases from V and 6 from J; bases not matched to a gene: 3. The CDR3 is 13 residues long. RNA in amounts of roughly 0.45 to 1 ug was reverse transcribed with random hexamers. Multiplex PCR with immunoSEQ amplified the TCR beta CDR3 across 54 Vbeta and 13 Jbeta. TCRdb re-derived calls from the immunoSEQ multiplex PCR reads in MiXCR, one entry per CDR3 protein. This table holds about 140,000 distinct CDR3 sequences, 95% found once. FACS enriched CD8+ TEMRA cells, while bulk CD8+ and CD4+ were negatively isolated. The sample holds a few counts of this clonotype.

This chain connects TRBV2 to TRBJ1-5; 7 nucleotides line up with TRBD1. Sample: CD4+ T cells from PBMCs. The receptor's source is a human donor with Susac syndrome. The CDR3 DNA reads as TGTGCCAGCAGTGGGACAGGTGGTCAGCCCCAGCATTTT. It is translated as CASSGTGGQPQHF. Combining the CDR3 with reference TRBV2 and TRBJ1-5 gives the whole variable domain EPEVTQTPSHQVTQMGQEVILRCVPISNHLYFYWYRQILGQKVEFLVSFYNNEISEKSEIFDDQFSVERPDGSNFTLKIRSTKLEDSAMYFCASSGTGGQPQHFGDGTRLSIL.